The 9 T cell receptor beta chains given below trace back to one sample, sequenced in a study of T cells in localized non-small cell lung cancer. The table came from immunoSEQ multiplex PCR; TCRdb's copy has only in-frame clones and leaves some out. The sample includes roughly 26,000 clones, approximately 86% of them seen just once. The source material was peripheral blood, sampled before any cancer treatment. These receptors originate from a female donor at least 60 years old with stage II squamous cell lung carcinoma.

The chain recombines TRBV5-6 with TRBJ1-2; weak D call: TRBD1 (5 bases). This CDR3 contains 14 residues. CDR1 SGHDT and CDR2 YYEEEE come from the germline V gene. V lost 6 bases and J 1 base, leaving 13 bases between the germline ends. CDR3 residues: CASTIGTVNYGYTF. CDR3 nucleotide sequence: TGTGCCAGCACCATCGGGACGGTTAACTATGGCTACACCTTC. Combining the CDR3 with reference TRBV5-6 and TRBJ1-2 gives the whole variable domain DAGVTQSPTHLIKTRGQQVTLRCSPKSGHDTVSWYQQALGQGPQFIFQYYEEEERQRGNFPDRFSGHQFPNYSSELNVNALLLGDSALYLCASTIGTVNYGYTFGSGTRLTVV.

The chain uses TRBV4-3 and TRBJ1-1; the match to TRBD1 covers 8 bases. Germline CDR1 LGHNA, CDR2 YSLEER. V was pared by 1 base and J by 1 base, with 2 bases of the junction left unmatched. The CDR3 covers 15 residues. The CDR3 is CASSQAGQGNTEAFF. For the CDR3, the DNA is TGCGCCAGCAGCCAAGCCGGACAGGGGAACACTGAAGCTTTCTTT.

The genes are TRBV27 and TRBJ2-3; 10 nucleotides agree with TRBD2. V lost 5 bases and J lost 11; bases outside the gene matches: 7. CDR1 is MNHEY, CDR2 SMNVEV, per germline (reference sequence). This CDR3 has 13 residues. For the CDR3, the DNA is TGTGCCAGCAGTCTATTCAGGACTAGCGGGCAGTATTTT. This encodes CASSLFRTSGQYF.

The genes are TRBV18 and TRBJ1-3; weak D call: TRBD1 (6 bases). The CDR3 is 16 amino acids. Trimming removed 3 bases at V and 0 bases at J, with 12 bases between. CDR1 is KGHSH, CDR2 LQKENI, per germline. Here the CDR3 reads CASSPRQDPSGNTIYF. CDR3 nucleotides: TGTGCCAGCTCACCCCGACAGGACCCCTCTGGAAACACCATATATTTT.

The chain links TRBV9 to TRBJ2-2, with TRBD2 matching over 11 bases. The CDR3 contains 18 residues. Trimming at V came to 0 bases and at J to 0 bases, leaving 4 bases not matched to a gene. The germline V gene encodes CDR1 SGDLS and CDR2 YYNGEE. This CDR3 reads CASSVGGSGGANTGELFF. The CDR3 DNA is TGTGCCAGCAGCGTAGGTGGTAGCGGGGGGGCGAACACCGGGGAGCTGTTTTTT.

This clone came up a few times. The rearrangement links TRBV13 to TRBJ1-1, with D possibly being TRBD1 (6 bases). The CDR3 runs 16 residues. V was cut by 6 bases and J by 5 bases, with 22 bases left in between. The germline gives CDR1 PRHDT, CDR2 FYEKMQ (reference sequence). The CDR3 region is CASSKRGNGGMTEAFF. The DNA for the CDR3 is TGTGCCAGCAGTAAAAGGGGGAATGGGGGGATGACTGAAGCTTTCTTT.

This clone came up once. V usage is TRBV7-2 and J usage is TRBJ1-5, with D maybe TRBD1 (6 bases). The CDR3 loop spans 13 amino acids. Germline V gene data show CDR1 as SGHTA and CDR2 as FQGNSA. Trimming left V 3 bases short and J 5 bases short, with 8 bases between. As DNA, the CDR3 is TGTGCCAGCAGCTTTAACAGGGATCAGCCCCAGCATTTT. Amino acid sequence: CASSFNRDQPQHF.

The chain couples TRBV19 to TRBJ1-1, with D possibly TRBD1 on 5 matching bases. The CDR3 has 16 residues. Trimming left V 3 bases short and J 6 bases short, with 20 bases between. Germline values: CDR1 LNHDA, CDR2 SQIVND (reference sequence). The CDR3 DNA reads TGTGCCAGTAGTATGCGGGTGGAGGGCTCGGGGGCTGAAGCTTTCTTT. Protein product: CASSMRVEGSGAEAFF.

The genes are TRBV21-1 and TRBJ2-7; the D call in the table, TRBD2, was not verified against the DNA. TRBV21-1 is shown as a pseudogene. The CDR3 runs to 16 residues. The CDR3 is CASSKKGLPARNEQYF. CDR3 in DNA: TGTGCCAGCAGCAAAAAGGGACTCCCAGCTAGGAACGAGCAGTACTTC.